The 10 T cell receptor beta chains below come from one sample, sequenced in a study of regulatory T cells in long-lasting Graves disease. The time point denotes: newly diagnosed GD, antithyroid drugs for less than 3 months. Extracted RNA from PBMCs served as the source of the TCR library. Libraries of TCR beta came from iRepertoire HTBI primers plus Arm-PCR of CDR3 regions. TCRdb processed the multiplex PCR reads anew with MiXCR; each CDR3 protein has one entry. The sample comprises 500,000 or so distinct CDR3 sequences, 12% to 15% of which are singletons, and roughly 15% rests with the top ten. These sequences were also reported in another study, on T cells in Graves' hyperthyroidism and ophthalmopathy.

Sequencing used peripheral blood mononuclear cells (PBMCs), obtained at new diagnosis, from a patient treated with antithyroid drugs. These receptors came from a woman between 50 and 59 years old with Graves disease.

This clonotype turned up a few times. V and J are TRBV7-9 and TRBJ2-5; D gene uncertain. CDR1 is SEHNR and CDR2 is FQNEAQ in the germline V gene (reference sequence). Trimming cost V 5 bases and J 3 bases, with 13 bases left between them. This CDR3 spans 14 amino acids. The DNA for the CDR3 is TGTGCCAGCAGCCAACCAGGTGGAGAAGAGACCCAGTACTTC. Amino acid sequence: CASSQPGGEETQYF.

This clonotype was detected ten times or more. This chain links TRBV20-1 with TRBJ1-1, with 11 bases that match TRBD1. The V gene's germline CDR1 is DFQATT and CDR2 SNEGSKA (reference sequence). J was trimmed by 0 bases and V by 6 bases; bases with no gene match: 9. The CDR3 runs 16 residues. CDR3 bases: TGCAGTGCACGGGGACAGGGGGTTCGCGTGAACACTGAAGCTTTCTTT. Amino acid sequence: CSARGQGVRVNTEAFF.

This clonotype was found a few times. The chain is built from TRBV2 and TRBJ2-3; 8 nucleotides line up with TRBD2. The CDR3 has 14 residues. The J segment lost 6 bases and the V segment lost 4 bases, leaving 6 bases of the junction unmatched. From germline, CDR1 is SNHLY and CDR2 FYNNEI. CDR3 residues: CASSGAGVLDTQYF. In nucleotides, the CDR3 is TGTGCCAGCAGTGGAGCGGGAGTATTGGATACGCAGTATTTT.

This clonotype was seen repeatedly, ten times or more. The chain is built from TRBV27 and TRBJ2-5; TRBD2 agrees at 10 bases. The CDR3 loop spans 15 amino acids. The junction had 4 bases not matched to a gene; V was cut back by 2 bases and J by 4 bases. Germline-derived CDR1 and CDR2 are MNHEY and SMNVEV (reference sequence). DNA of the CDR3: TGTGCCAGCAGTTTAGTAGCGGGAGGCCCAGAGACCCAGTACTTC. Amino acid sequence: CASSLVAGGPETQYF.

There are many counts of this clonotype. V and J are TRBV28 and TRBJ2-2, with a tentative D call TRBD2 (5 bases). V shed 3 bases and J shed 6 bases, with 20 bases lying between them. From germline, CDR1 is MDHEN and CDR2 SYDVKM. The CDR3 consists of 17 residues. The CDR3 sequence: CASSFLDWTGKAGELFF. DNA for the CDR3: TGTGCCAGCAGTTTTCTTGACTGGACGGGAAAGGCCGGGGAGCTGTTTTTT.

This clonotype has at least ten counts. The chain links TRBV6-2 or TRBV6-3 to TRBJ2-1; the match to TRBD2 covers 11 bases. Germline trimming cut 6 bases from V and 7 bases from J; bases unmatched to any gene: 8. The CDR3 consists of 15 residues. Germline V gene data show CDR1 as MNHEY and CDR2 as SVGEGT. CDR3 sequence: CASSYEGTSGNEQFF. As DNA, the CDR3 is TGTGCCAGCAGCTACGAGGGGACTAGCGGTAATGAGCAGTTCTTC.

The table lists this clonotype with a few counts. This chain joins TRBV6-2 or TRBV6-3 and TRBJ1-3; tentatively, D is TRBD1 (5 bases). The CDR3 is made up of 15 amino acids. Between the trimmed V and J ends, which lost 6 bases and 0 bases, there was a span of 12 bases. CDR1 is MNHEY, CDR2 SVGEGT, per germline. CDR3 sequence (DNA): TGTGCCAGCAGGTCCCTAGGGGACTCTGGAAACACCATATATTTT. Protein: CASRSLGDSGNTIYF.

The chain links TRBV5-6 to TRBJ2-3; weak D call: TRBD2 (5 bases). Germline values: CDR1 SGHDT, CDR2 YYEEEE. The ends were cut back, 0 bases at V and 5 bases at J, with 10 bases in the middle. The CDR3 is 14 residues long. The CDR3 reads CASSLVGREDTQYF. DNA of the CDR3: TGTGCCAGCAGCTTGGTCGGTCGGGAAGATACGCAGTATTTT.

This clonotype has only a few counts. This chain links TRBV5-1 with TRBJ2-2, with D maybe TRBD1 (6 bases). Germline V lookup: CDR1 SGHRS, CDR2 YFSETQ. The ends were cut back, 0 bases at V and 3 bases at J, with 15 bases in the middle. The CDR3 is 17 residues long. The DNA of the CDR3 is TGCGCCAGCAGCTTGGCTGGGGCACACAGGGACACCGGGGAGCTGTTTTTT. Translating gives CASSLAGAHRDTGELFF.

A note on this clonotype: Sequence at one end of the junction differs from germline and may be a read error. The chain is built from TRBV27 and TRBJ2-5, with TRBD1 matching 10 bases. Germline V gene lookup returns CDR1 MNHEY and CDR2 SMNVEV (reference sequence). CDR3 length: 14 amino acids. The CDR3 sequence is CATSRTGGQETQYF. CDR3 coding DNA: TGTGCCACCAGTCGGACAGGGGGACAAGAGACCCAGTACTTC.